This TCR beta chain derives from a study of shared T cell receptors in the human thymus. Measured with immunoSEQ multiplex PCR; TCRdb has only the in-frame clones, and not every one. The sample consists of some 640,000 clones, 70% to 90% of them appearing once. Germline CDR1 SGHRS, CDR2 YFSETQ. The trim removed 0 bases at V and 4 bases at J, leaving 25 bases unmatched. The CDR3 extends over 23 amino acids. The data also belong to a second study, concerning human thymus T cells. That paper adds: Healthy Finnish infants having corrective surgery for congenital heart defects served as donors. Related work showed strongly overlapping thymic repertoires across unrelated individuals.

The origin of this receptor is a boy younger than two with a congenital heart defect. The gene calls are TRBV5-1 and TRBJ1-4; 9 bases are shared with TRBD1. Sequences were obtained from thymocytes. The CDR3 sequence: CASSLGVPGQGSEPGTNNEKLFF. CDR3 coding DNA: TGCGCCAGCAGCTTGGGGGTCCCGGGACAGGGTTCGGAACCGGGTACCAATAATGAAAAACTGTTTTTT.